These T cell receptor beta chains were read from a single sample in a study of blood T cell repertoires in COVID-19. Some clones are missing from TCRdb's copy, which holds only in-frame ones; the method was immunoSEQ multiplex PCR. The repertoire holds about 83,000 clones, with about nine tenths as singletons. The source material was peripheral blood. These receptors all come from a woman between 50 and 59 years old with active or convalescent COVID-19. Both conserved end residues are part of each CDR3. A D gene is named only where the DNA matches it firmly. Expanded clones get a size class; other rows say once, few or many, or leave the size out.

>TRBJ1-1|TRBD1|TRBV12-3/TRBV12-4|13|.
CASSTTGHTEAFF
TGTGCCAGCAGTACGACAGGGCACACTGAAGCTTTCTTT
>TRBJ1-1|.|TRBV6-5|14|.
CASRRERGSTEAFF
TGTGCCAGCAGGAGGGAGAGAGGAAGCACTGAAGCTTTCTTT
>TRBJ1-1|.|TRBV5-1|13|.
CASSLIGETEAFF
TGCGCCAGCAGCTTGATTGGGGAGACTGAAGCTTTCTTT
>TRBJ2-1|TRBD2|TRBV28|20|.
CASSSPSGSGASQTYNEQFF
TGTGCCAGCAGTTCTCCCTCGGGGAGCGGGGCCAGTCAAACCTACAATGAGCAGTTCTTC
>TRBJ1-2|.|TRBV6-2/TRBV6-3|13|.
CASSYGAGYGYTF
TGTGCCAGCAGTTACGGTGCGGGCTACGGCTACACCTTC
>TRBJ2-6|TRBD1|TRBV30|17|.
CAWSRDRTNSGANVLTF
TGTGCCTGGAGTAGGGACAGGACCAACTCTGGGGCCAACGTCCTGACTTTC
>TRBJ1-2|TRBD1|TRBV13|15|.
CASSARDSYHYGYTF
TGTGCCAGCAGCGCCCGGGACAGCTATCACTATGGCTACACCTTC
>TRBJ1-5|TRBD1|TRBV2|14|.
CASRDRSSNQPQHF
TGTGCCAGTCGGGACAGGTCTTCCAATCAGCCCCAGCATTTT
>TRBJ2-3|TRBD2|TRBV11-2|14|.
CASSSRGGPDTQYF
TGTGCCAGTAGCTCGCGGGGAGGGCCAGATACGCAGTATTTT
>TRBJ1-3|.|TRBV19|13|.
CASSRDSGNTIYF
TGTGCCAGTAGTCGGGACTCTGGAAACACCATATATTTT
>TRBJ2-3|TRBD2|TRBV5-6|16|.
CASSFSAGGLTDTQYF
TGTGCCAGCAGCTTCTCAGCGGGGGGTTTGACAGATACGCAGTATTTT
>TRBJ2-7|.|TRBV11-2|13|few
CASSLGRLYEQYF
TGTGCCAGCAGCTTAGGGCGGTTGTACGAGCAGTACTTC
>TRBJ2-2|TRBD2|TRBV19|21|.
CASKAHPGTSGGAPNTGELFF
TGTGCCAGTAAAGCGCACCCCGGGACTAGCGGGGGGGCACCGAACACCGGGGAGCTGTTTTTT
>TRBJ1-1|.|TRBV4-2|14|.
CASSQVGEDTEAFF
TGTGCCAGCAGCCAAGTAGGGGAGGACACTGAAGCTTTCTTT
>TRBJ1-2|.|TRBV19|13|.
CASTGSWNYGYTF
TGTGCCAGTACAGGGTCTTGGAACTATGGCTACACCTTC
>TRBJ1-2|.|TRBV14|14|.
CASSSSTERYGYTF
TGTGCCAGCAGCAGTTCGACAGAGCGCTATGGCTACACCTTC
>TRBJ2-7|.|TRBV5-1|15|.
CASSFGQGNSVEQYF
TGCGCCAGCAGCTTCGGGCAGGGGAACTCTGTCGAGCAGTACTTC
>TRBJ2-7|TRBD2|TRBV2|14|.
CASSGASGRNEQYF
TGTGCCAGCAGTGGGGCTAGCGGGAGAAACGAGCAGTACTTC
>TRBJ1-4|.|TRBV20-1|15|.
CSASGDLTTNEKLFF
TGCAGTGCTAGTGGAGATCTTACAACTAATGAAAAACTGTTTTTT
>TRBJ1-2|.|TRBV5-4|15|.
CASRIAGVDNYGYTF
TGTGCCAGCAGGATCGCAGGGGTGGATAACTATGGCTACACCTTC
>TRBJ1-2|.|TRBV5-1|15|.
CASSVRDSTSYGYTF
TGCGCCAGCAGCGTCCGGGACTCAACCTCCTATGGCTACACCTTC
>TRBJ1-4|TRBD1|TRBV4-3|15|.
CASSQGDRDWEKLFF
TGCGCCAGCAGCCAAGGGGACAGGGATTGGGAAAAACTGTTTTTT
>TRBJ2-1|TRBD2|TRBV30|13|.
CAWTSGGAGEQFF
TGTGCCTGGACAAGCGGGGGGGCGGGTGAGCAGTTCTTC
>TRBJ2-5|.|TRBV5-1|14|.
CASSYPSGQETQYF
TGCGCCAGCAGCTACCCTAGTGGTCAAGAGACCCAGTACTTC
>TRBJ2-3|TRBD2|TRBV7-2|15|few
CASSLGGGAGDTQYF
TGTGCCAGCAGCTTAGGCGGGGGGGCGGGGGATACGCAGTATTTT
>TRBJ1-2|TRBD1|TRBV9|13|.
CASSAGTGNGYTF
TGTGCCAGCAGCGCCGGGACAGGGAATGGCTACACCTTC
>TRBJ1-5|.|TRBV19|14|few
CASSKGTGNQPQHF
TGTGCCAGTAGCAAGGGGACTGGGAATCAGCCCCAGCATTTT
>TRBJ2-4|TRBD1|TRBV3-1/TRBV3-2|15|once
CASSHYRGPIDIQYF
TGTGCCAGCAGCCACTACAGGGGTCCAATCGACATTCAGTACTTC
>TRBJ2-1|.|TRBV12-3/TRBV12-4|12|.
CASSLGGNEQFF
TGTGCCAGCAGTTTAGGAGGGAATGAGCAGTTCTTC